Given below is one T cell receptor (beta chain) in context. The antigen is not known. The germline V gene has CDR1 SGHRS and CDR2 YFSETQ. The CDR3 is made up of 15 amino acids. V trimming: 5 bases; J trimming: 1 base; junction bases outside the gene matches: 7. The source of the sample is a study of shared clonotypes between healthy human individuals. TCRdb keeps only in-frame clones here, not all; method: immunoSEQ multiplex PCR. The sample lists about 1.1 million clones, around 77% seen once, with 0.89% in the top ten. Study-wide points: Only blood samples were collected, and tissue repertoires likely differ.

The V call is TRBV5-1, the J call TRBJ1-2; 8 nucleotides match TRBD1. The source of this sequence is a man aged 18 to 30 in good health. Some clones in this sample may be carry-over from other donors' samples. The sample was memory CD4+ T cells from PBMCs. Subset given: CD45RA-negative fraction. CDR3 nucleotide sequence: TGCGCCAGCAGTCGGTCGGGACAGGTTAACTATGGCTACACCTTC. Translating it yields CASSRSGQVNYGYTF.